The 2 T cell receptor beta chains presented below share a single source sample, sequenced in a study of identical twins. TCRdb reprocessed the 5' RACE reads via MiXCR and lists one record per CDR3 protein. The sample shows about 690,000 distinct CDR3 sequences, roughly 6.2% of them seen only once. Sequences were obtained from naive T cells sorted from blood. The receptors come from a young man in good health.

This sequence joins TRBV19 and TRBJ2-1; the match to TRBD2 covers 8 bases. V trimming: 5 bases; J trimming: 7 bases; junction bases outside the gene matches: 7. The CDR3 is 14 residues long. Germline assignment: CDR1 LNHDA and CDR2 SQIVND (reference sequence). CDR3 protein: CASSPWTSPNEQFF. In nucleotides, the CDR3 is TGTGCCAGTAGTCCATGGACTAGCCCGAATGAGCAGTTCTTC.

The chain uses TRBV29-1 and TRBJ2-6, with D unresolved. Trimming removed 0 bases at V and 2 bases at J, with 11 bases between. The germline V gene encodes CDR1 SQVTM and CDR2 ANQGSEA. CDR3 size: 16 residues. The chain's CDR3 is CSVEDGEPAGANVLTF. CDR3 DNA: TGCAGCGTTGAAGATGGGGAACCGGCTGGGGCCAACGTCCTGACTTTC.